Given below is one TCR delta chain in context. Antigen specificity is unknown. Alphabeta T cells were depleted, then CD3+ Vdelta1+ Vdelta2- thymocytes were FACS-sorted. Sorted Vdelta1+ thymocytes were roughly 96% to 99.6% pure. The data were obtained in a study of Vδ1+ human thymocytes. Study results and limitations: Thymic TRG and TRD repertoires appeared highly polyclonal. Thymic delta-chain repertoires held roughly 20% Vdelta2 sequences and few Vdelta3, despite high sort purity.

Extracted RNA was reverse transcribed into cDNA. Multiplex PCR used pooled V-gene forward primers and a constant-region reverse primer to amplify CDR3s. TCRdb re-called clones from the multiplex PCR reads via CATT. The sample contains about 53,000 delta-chain clones, more than 12% of which appear only once. The V segment lost 1 base and the J segment 0 bases; nucleotides outside the gene matches: 13. The V gene's germline CDR1 is TSWWSYY and CDR2 QGS. CDR3 length: 19 amino acids. What was sequenced was Vdelta1+ gamma-delta thymocytes from the thymus. Subset described: FACS-sorted CD3+ TCRalphabeta- TCRVdelta1+ TCRVdelta2- thymocytes. This clonotype was obtained from a girl less than two years old who had congenital heart surgery. The J gene is TRDJ1, the V gene TRDV1; 8 bases are shared with TRDD3. The CDR3 sequence is CALGEPLLNGGSYTDKLIF. DNA of the CDR3: TGTGCTCTTGGGGAACCCCTATTGAATGGGGGATCCTACACCGATAAACTCATCTTT.